The T cell receptor beta chain described here comes from a study of technical replicates of blood from a few donors. The length of the CDR3 is 14 residues. V dropped 3 bases and J dropped 2 bases, with 9 bases sitting between them. The method was immunoSEQ multiplex PCR; TCRdb's version includes in-frame clones alone and lacks a portion of them. The table includes some 80,000 clones, approximately 96% detected once. This receptor was taken from a human donor in good health. The sequenced sample consisted of T cells isolated from PBMCs. The chain couples TRBV23-1 to TRBJ2-3; D may be TRBD2 (5 bases). TRBV23-1 is reported as an ORF; its role is uncertain. CDR3: CASSQPLATDTQYF. Here the CDR3 DNA reads TGCGCCAGCAGTCAGCCCCTAGCCACAGATACGCAGTATTTT.